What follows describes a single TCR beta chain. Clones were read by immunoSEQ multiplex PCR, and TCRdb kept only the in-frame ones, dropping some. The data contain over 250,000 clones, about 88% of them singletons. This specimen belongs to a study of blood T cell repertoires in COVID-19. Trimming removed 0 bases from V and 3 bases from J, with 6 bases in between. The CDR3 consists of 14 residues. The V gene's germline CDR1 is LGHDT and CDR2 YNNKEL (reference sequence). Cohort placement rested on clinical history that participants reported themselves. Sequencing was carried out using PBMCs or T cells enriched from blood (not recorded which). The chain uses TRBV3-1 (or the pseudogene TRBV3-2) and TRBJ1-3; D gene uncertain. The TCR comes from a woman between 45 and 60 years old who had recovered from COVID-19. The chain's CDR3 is CASSQDFNGNTIYF. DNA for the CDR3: TGTGCCAGCAGCCAAGACTTTAATGGAAACACCATATATTTT.